This TCR beta chain was recorded in a study of beta chain features in type 1 diabetes. Purities in excess of 98% were seen in all sorted populations. V gave up 6 bases and J gave up 0 bases, with 8 bases separating them. The CDR3 is made up of 14 amino acids. Germline-derived CDR1 and CDR2 are LNHDA and SQIVND (reference sequence). What was sequenced were expressed TCRB transcripts, since all of the isolated RNA had been reverse transcribed. This table comes from immunoSEQ multiplex PCR, and its TCRdb copy is limited to in-frame clones, with some not included. The top ten hold more than 0.8% of the sample, which has about 290,000 clones, approximately 8% seen once.

This chain joins TRBV19 and TRBJ1-4, with TRBD1 as a possible D gene (5 bases). This TCR was sampled from a woman younger than 30 in good health. The sequenced sample consisted of central memory CD4+ T cells from blood. The CDR3 is CASSPTATNEKLFF. The DNA of the CDR3 is TGTGCCAGTAGCCCGACAGCAACTAATGAAAAACTGTTTTTT. The full variable domain, with the rest looked up from reference TRBV19 and TRBJ1-4, is DGGITQSPKYLFRKEGQNVTLSCEQNLNHDAMYWYRQDPGQGLRLIYYSQIVNDFQKGDIAEGYSVSREKKESFPLTVTSAQKNPTAFYLCASSPTATNEKLFFGSGTQLSVL.